Listed here are 21 T cell receptor beta chains from one sample, sequenced in a study of blood T cell repertoires in COVID-19. Assay used: immunoSEQ multiplex PCR; TCRdb lists only in-frame clones, some missing. This table holds about 130,000 clones, around 86% found once. Sample: peripheral blood. These receptor sequences come from a human donor in a cohort sampled during active COVID-19.

The chain combines TRBV14 with TRBJ2-1; D perhaps matches TRBD2 (6 bases). This CDR3 has 18 residues. Germline V lookup: CDR1 SGHDN, CDR2 FVKESK. Trimming cost V 1 base and J 4 bases, with 20 bases left between them. This chain's CDR3 is CASSQGGIRGGQYNEQFF. Written as DNA, the CDR3 is TGTGCCAGCAGCCAAGGGGGTATCCGGGGAGGCCAGTACAATGAGCAGTTCTTC.

The chain couples TRBV11-2 to TRBJ2-1; TRBD1 matches at 9 bases. Germline trimming cut 5 bases from V and 8 bases from J; bases unmatched to any gene: 16. The CDR3 runs to 17 residues. Germline V gene data show CDR1 as SGHAT and CDR2 as FQNNGV. Here the CDR3 reads CASSPTVSGTGHYEQFF. For the CDR3, the DNA is TGTGCCAGCAGCCCTACGGTTTCCGGGACAGGGCACTATGAGCAGTTCTTC.

This chain uses TRBV27 with TRBJ1-5; D may be TRBD1 (6 bases). The germline CDR1 and CDR2 sequences are MNHEY and SMNVEV (reference sequence). The CDR3 contains 15 residues. The V end lost 2 bases, the J end lost 2 bases, and 10 bases lay between the germline ends. The CDR3 DNA follows: TGTGCCAGCAGTTTAACAGGGCAGGGCAATCAGCCCCAGCATTTT. Amino acids: CASSLTGQGNQPQHF.

This clone was counted a few times. V is TRBV19 and J is TRBJ2-1, with TRBD2 as a possible D gene (5 bases). The V and J ends lost 7 bases and 0 bases respectively, with 22 bases between them. This CDR3 is built from 18 residues. The V gene's germline CDR1 is LNHDA and CDR2 SQIVND (reference sequence). The CDR3 here is CASTVAPYPAGSYNEQFF. The CDR3 nucleotides are TGTGCCAGTACCGTAGCCCCATACCCCGCGGGCTCCTACAATGAGCAGTTCTTC.

The chain carries TRBV3-1 (or the pseudogene TRBV3-2) and TRBJ2-5; D is perhaps TRBD1 (7 bases). V lost 0 bases and J 5 bases, leaving 16 bases between the germline ends. The germline gives CDR1 LGHDT, CDR2 YNNKEL (reference sequence). The CDR3 has 16 amino acids. CDR3 region: CASSQEKGPGGETQYF. For the CDR3, the DNA is TGTGCCAGCAGCCAAGAGAAGGGGCCAGGGGGGGAGACCCAGTACTTC.

This sequence joins TRBV5-1 and TRBJ1-4; 8 bases align to TRBD1. The J segment lost 8 bases and the V segment lost 4 bases, leaving 7 bases of the junction unmatched. The germline gives CDR1 SGHRS, CDR2 YFSETQ. CDR3 length: 14 amino acids. CDR3 region: CASSSGTGYEKLFF. For the CDR3, the DNA is TGCGCCAGCAGCAGCGGGACAGGATACGAAAAACTGTTTTTT. Full variable domain (outside the CDR3, taken from reference TRBV5-1 and TRBJ1-4): KAGVTQTPRYLIKTRGQQVTLSCSPISGHRSVSWYQQTPGQGLQFLFEYFSETQRNKGNFPGRFSGRQFSNSRSEMNVSTLELGDSALYLCASSSGTGYEKLFFGSGTQLSVL.

This chain uses TRBV6-5 with TRBJ1-1; possible D gene TRBD1, 5 bases. This CDR3 contains 15 residues. In germline, CDR1 is MNHEY, CDR2 SVGAGI. V gave up 5 bases and J gave up 1 base, with 14 bases separating them. The CDR3 reads CASSPDYRRNTEAFF. DNA for the CDR3: TGTGCCAGCAGTCCCGATTACAGGAGGAACACTGAAGCTTTCTTT.

Concerning this clone: The sample has other DNA sequences that encode this CDR3 too. The CDR3, as DNA: TGTGCCAGCAGTCCGGGGAATTGGGGGGGTCGGGAAAAACTGTTTTTT. Translation: CASSPGNWGGREKLFF. The rearrangement joins TRBV7-8 to TRBJ1-4; possible D gene TRBD1, 5 bases. In germline, CDR1 is SGHVS, CDR2 FQNEAQ. The CDR3 covers 16 residues. V was pared by 6 bases and J by 8 bases, with 22 bases between.

V is TRBV6-1 and J is TRBJ2-3; 7 bases are a match to TRBD1. Per the germline V gene, CDR1 is MNHNS and CDR2 is SASEGT. This CDR3 has 14 residues. V was clipped by 6 bases and J by 4 bases; unmatched bases: 7. CDR3 DNA: TGTGCCAGCAGAACGGACAGGAGCGCAGATACGCAGTATTTT. Its protein product is CASRTDRSADTQYF.

The chain links TRBV14 to TRBJ2-2; D gene ambiguous. This CDR3 is 14 amino acids long. Germline CDR1 and CDR2: SGHDN and FVKESK. The germline V and J ends were trimmed by 0 bases and 1 base, with 3 bases remaining between them. The CDR3 DNA reads as TGTGCCAGCAGCCAAGACTGGAACACCGGGGAGCTGTTTTTT. It is translated as CASSQDWNTGELFF.

The J gene is TRBJ1-1, the V gene TRBV28; D is unresolved. Between the trimmed V and J ends, which lost 2 bases and 1 base, there was a span of 5 bases. CDR1 MDHEN and CDR2 SYDVKM come from the germline V gene. The CDR3 length is 13 residues. CDR3 DNA: TGTGCCAGCAGTTTAGGGCAGAACACTGAAGCTTTCTTT. As protein: CASSLGQNTEAFF.

The chain employs TRBV30 and TRBJ2-1, with TRBD2 matching 10 bases. Germline lookup yields CDR1 GTSNPN and CDR2 SVGIG (reference sequence). This CDR3 contains 14 residues. With 5 bases clipped from V and 6 bases from J, the junction kept 7 bases outside the gene matches. Here the CDR3 DNA reads TGTGCCTGGGCCGGGACTAGCGCTGTCAATGAGCAGTTCTTC. Residues: CAWAGTSAVNEQFF.

V usage is TRBV24-1 and J usage is TRBJ2-3; a possible D gene is TRBD2 (5 bases). V lost 4 bases, J lost 1 base, and 8 bases lay in between. This CDR3 comprises 14 residues. Germline V gene data show CDR1 as KGHDR and CDR2 as SFDVKD. As DNA, the CDR3 is TGTGCCACCAGTGACCCGAGGGGCACAGATACGCAGTATTTT. Translated: CATSDPRGTDTQYF.

V and J are TRBV27 and TRBJ2-2, with a weak D call TRBD2 (7 bases). The length of the CDR3 is 15 residues. The V and J ends lost 10 bases and 6 bases respectively, with 21 bases between them. Germline assignment: CDR1 MNHEY and CDR2 SMNVEV (reference sequence). In DNA, the CDR3 is TGTGCCACGCTCCCGGTCGGGGGGCCCCCCGGGGAGCTGTTTTTT. This encodes CATLPVGGPPGELFF.

The V call is TRBV28, the J call TRBJ1-5; 7 positions agree with TRBD1. Looked up from germline, CDR1 is MDHEN and CDR2 is SYDVKM. This CDR3 has 18 amino acids. The trim removed 6 bases at V and 3 bases at J, leaving 17 bases unmatched. Written as DNA, the CDR3 is TGTGCCAGCAGGAAGCAAGGGGGCTCGGGTTTTTCCAATCAGCCCCAGCATTTT. This encodes CASRKQGGSGFSNQPQHF. The whole variable domain, remainder taken from reference TRBV28 and TRBJ1-5, is DVKVTQSSRYLVKRTGEKVFLECVQDMDHENMFWYRQDPGLGLRLIYFSYDVKMKEKGDIPEGYSVSREKKERFSLILESASTNQTSMYLCASRKQGGSGFSNQPQHFGDGTRLSIL.

The V call is TRBV28, the J call TRBJ2-1; the D gene is possibly TRBD2 (5 bases). In germline, CDR1 is MDHEN, CDR2 SYDVKM. Trimming pared 7 bases from V and 7 bases from J, leaving 8 bases between. The CDR3 spans 11 residues. CDR3 coding DNA: TGTGCCAGCACGCTAGCAAATGAGCAGTTCTTC. It specifies CASTLANEQFF.

The chain uses TRBV6-5 and TRBJ2-1; D is undetermined. The CDR3 is made up of 13 amino acids. CDR1 and CDR2 (germline): MNHEY, SVGAGI. V was pared by 4 bases and J by 12 bases, with 16 bases between. The CDR3 is CASSSLTSNGQFF. The CDR3 region has the DNA TGTGCCAGCAGTTCCCTCACTTCAAACGGGCAGTTCTTC.

The chain joins TRBV2 to TRBJ2-5; tentatively, D is TRBD1 (5 bases). V was clipped by 7 bases and J by 5 bases, with 17 bases between them. CDR3 size: 14 residues. Germline V gene data show CDR1 as SNHLY and CDR2 as FYNNEI. The CDR3 reads CASTARRTLETQYF. The CDR3 region has the DNA TGTGCCAGCACCGCAAGAAGGACACTCGAGACCCAGTACTTC.

CDR3 sequence (DNA): TGCAGCGTCCTAACCTCCATCCTTTACGATGAGCAGTTCTTC. Its translation: CSVLTSILYDEQFF. The chain carries TRBV29-1 and TRBJ2-1; D is unclear. V gave up 6 bases and J gave up 8 bases, with 20 bases separating them. The CDR3 spans 14 residues. CDR1 and CDR2 (germline): SQVTM, ANQGSEA.

The chain joins TRBV19 to TRBJ1-3; TRBD1 might be the D (5 bases). Trimming took 3 bases from V and 0 from J, leaving 12 bases between them. From germline, CDR1 is LNHDA and CDR2 SQIVND (reference sequence). This CDR3 region has 16 residues. In DNA form, the CDR3 reads TGTGCCAGTAGTATCGGAGACAGACTCTCTGGAAACACCATATATTTT. Protein product: CASSIGDRLSGNTIYF.

The rearrangement joins TRBV28 to TRBJ2-7, with D hard to call. The V and J ends lost 6 bases and 1 base respectively, with 4 bases between them. Germline V gives CDR1 MDHEN, CDR2 SYDVKM. This CDR3 spans 11 amino acids. DNA for the CDR3: TGTGCCAGCAGCCGTTCCTACGAGCAGTACTTC. Translating gives CASSRSYEQYF. Complete variable domain (other parts from reference TRBV28 and TRBJ2-7): DVKVTQSSRYLVKRTGEKVFLECVQDMDHENMFWYRQDPGLGLRLIYFSYDVKMKEKGDIPEGYSVSREKKERFSLILESASTNQTSMYLCASSRSYEQYFGPGTRLTVT.